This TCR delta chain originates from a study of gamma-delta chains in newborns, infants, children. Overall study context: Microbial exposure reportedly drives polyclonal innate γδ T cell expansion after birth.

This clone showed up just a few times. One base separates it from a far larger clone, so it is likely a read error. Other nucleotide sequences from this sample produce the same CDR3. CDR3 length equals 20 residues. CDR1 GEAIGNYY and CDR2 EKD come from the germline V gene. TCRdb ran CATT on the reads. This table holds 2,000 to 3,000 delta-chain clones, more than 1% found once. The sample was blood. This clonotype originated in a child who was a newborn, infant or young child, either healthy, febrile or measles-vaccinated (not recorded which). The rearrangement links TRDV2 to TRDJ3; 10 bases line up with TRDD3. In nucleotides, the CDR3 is TGTGCCTGTGACACCGGGACCTGGGGGATAGGCGCCTGGGACACCCGGCAGATGTTTTTC. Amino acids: CACDTGTWGIGAWDTRQMFF.